This entry lists 4 T cell receptor beta chains sequenced from one sample in a study of shared clonotypes between healthy human individuals. Only in-frame clones appear in the TCRdb table, and some are missing; sequencing was by immunoSEQ multiplex PCR. The repertoire holds 2 million to 2.5 million clones, with just under 95% as singletons. Sequences were obtained from naive CD4+ T cells from PBMCs. Subset reported: CD45RA+ positively selected. The receptors originated from a man younger than 35 in good health. Some clones in this sample may be carry-over from other donors' samples.

The chain links TRBV5-4 to TRBJ2-3; D gene uncertain. V lost 10 bases and J 4 bases, leaving 16 bases between the germline ends. This CDR3 has 13 amino acids. CDR1 and CDR2 from the germline V gene are SGHNT and YYREEE (reference sequence). This CDR3 is CAHSLGVADTQYF. The CDR3 nucleotides read TGTGCCCACTCTCTTGGAGTGGCAGATACGCAGTATTTT.

The rearrangement joins TRBV7-9 to TRBJ1-1; TRBD1 is a possible D gene (5 bases). The V gene lost 4 bases and the J gene lost 7 bases, with 13 bases spanning the gap. Germline-derived CDR1 and CDR2 are SEHNR and FQNEAQ (reference sequence). CDR3 length: 13 amino acids. The CDR3 spells CASSSTGGGEAFF. CDR3 bases: TGTGCCAGCAGCTCAACGGGTGGGGGTGAAGCTTTCTTT.

The rearrangement links TRBV7-9 to TRBJ1-3; D call uncertain. V was pared by 5 bases and J by 2 bases, with 10 bases between. The V gene's germline CDR1 is SEHNR and CDR2 FQNEAQ (reference sequence). The CDR3 has 14 amino acids. The CDR3 spells CASSPRYPGNTIYF. CDR3 bases: TGTGCCAGCAGCCCCCGGTATCCTGGAAACACCATATATTTT.

Turning to this clone: Other nucleotide sequences in the sample specify the same CDR3. This rearrangement joins TRBV19 to TRBJ2-1; D remains unclear. Germline V gene lookup returns CDR1 LNHDA and CDR2 SQIVND (reference sequence). V was clipped by 3 bases and J by 8 bases, with 5 bases between them. The CDR3 covers 11 residues. The chain's CDR3 is CASSIRDEQFF. CDR3 DNA: TGTGCCAGTAGTATTAGGGATGAGCAGTTCTTC.